These 16 T cell receptor beta chains share one sample of origin, sequenced in a study of CD8 T cells in ankylosing spondylitis. Each CDR3 protein is one row after TCRdb ran MiXCR on the 5' RACE reads. The table lists some 330,000 distinct CDR3 sequences, 8% of them singletons. These receptors lack a known antigen. Findings of the study overall: For ankylosing spondylitis blood, a TCR beta motif of seven to nine highly homologous variants appeared characteristic.

Material: blood, either unsorted or a sorted T cell fraction (not recorded which). These receptors all stem from a male donor with ankylosing spondylitis.

The gene calls are TRBV24-1 and TRBJ2-1; TRBD2 aligns across 9 bases. The CDR3 extends over 20 amino acids. The germline V gene encodes CDR1 KGHDR and CDR2 SFDVKD. Unmatched junction bases numbered 16, after V lost 2 bases and J lost 3 bases. CDR3 sequence reads: CATSDSRIAGEGGVYNEQFF. Written as DNA, the CDR3 is TGTGCCACCAGTGATTCCCGGATAGCGGGAGAGGGGGGGGTCTACAATGAGCAGTTCTTC.

This clonotype occurred a few times. In DNA form, the CDR3 reads TGCGCCAGCAGTCGAGGTTTTAGCGGAGGTTCCACCGGGGAGCTGTTTTTT. Residues: CASSRGFSGGSTGELFF. J is TRBJ2-2 and V is TRBV5-1; tentative D call: TRBD2 (6 bases). Between the trimmed V and J ends, which lost 5 bases and 4 bases, there was a span of 21 bases. The germline gives CDR1 SGHRS, CDR2 YFSETQ. The CDR3 has 17 amino acids.

V usage is TRBV11-3 and J usage is TRBJ2-5, with 10 bases lining up with TRBD1. Germline loops: CDR1 SGHNT, CDR2 YENEEA. The CDR3 covers 17 residues. V trimming: 5 bases; J trimming: 5 bases; junction bases outside the gene matches: 14. CDR3 region: CASSPPSRDRGFETQYF. Written as DNA, the CDR3 is TGTGCCAGCAGCCCCCCGAGCAGGGACAGGGGATTTGAGACCCAGTACTTC.

This chain connects TRBV5-1 to TRBJ2-5; 9 positions agree with TRBD2. The CDR3 spans 15 residues. V lost 4 bases to trimming and J lost 4 bases; unmatched junction nucleotides: 8. Per germline, CDR1 SGHRS and CDR2 YFSETQ. The CDR3 region is CASSPVAGVRETQYF. The CDR3, as DNA: TGCGCCAGCAGCCCGGTAGCGGGAGTGCGAGAGACCCAGTACTTC.

Ten or more counts support this clonotype. The rearrangement joins TRBV7-9 to TRBJ2-7, with TRBD2 matching 11 bases. The CDR3 covers 14 residues. J was trimmed by 2 bases and V by 5 bases; bases with no gene match: 2. Germline V CDR1 and CDR2: SEHNR, FQNEAQ (reference sequence). The CDR3: CASSTSGSPYEQYF. CDR3 DNA sequence: TGTGCCAGCAGCACTAGCGGGAGCCCCTACGAGCAGTACTTC.

At least ten counts were recorded for this clonotype. The chain recombines TRBV9 with TRBJ2-3, with a weak D call TRBD1 (5 bases). Trimming removed 3 bases at V and 0 bases at J, with 8 bases between. This CDR3 is built from 14 residues. Germline CDR1 is SGDLS and CDR2 is YYNGEE. CDR3 residues: CASSDRQSTDTQYF. CDR3 nucleotides: TGTGCCAGCAGCGACCGACAGAGCACAGATACGCAGTATTTT.

The rearrangement joins TRBV5-5 to TRBJ2-5; D possibly corresponds to TRBD1 (6 bases). Trimming removed 1 base at V and 2 bases at J, with 12 bases between. Looked up from germline, CDR1 is SGHKS and CDR2 is YYEKEE (reference sequence). The CDR3 has 15 amino acids. The CDR3 region is CASSLNRARQETQYF. The CDR3 DNA reads as TGTGCCAGCAGCTTGAACAGGGCCAGACAAGAGACCCAGTACTTC.

This clonotype has ten or more counts. The V and J genes are TRBV29-1 and TRBJ2-3; 10 nucleotides align to TRBD2. Looked up from germline, CDR1 is SQVTM and CDR2 is ANQGSEA. CDR3 length: 13 residues. The J segment lost 13 bases and the V segment lost 0 bases, leaving 7 bases of the junction unmatched. The CDR3 nucleotides read TGCAGCGTTGAAGATTTGCTAGCGGGGGCTAAGTATTTT. Translated: CSVEDLLAGAKYF.

The V call is TRBV19, the J call TRBJ2-1; 9 nucleotides align to TRBD1. The V and J ends lost 5 bases and 4 bases, in that order; junction bases with no gene match: 9. In germline, CDR1 is LNHDA, CDR2 SQIVND (reference sequence). The CDR3 spans 16 residues. CDR3 sequence: CASSLRGQGIYNEQFF. In nucleotides, the CDR3 is TGTGCCAGTAGTCTCCGCGGACAGGGGATATACAATGAGCAGTTCTTC.

This clonotype was seen at least ten times. The V and J genes are TRBV29-1 and TRBJ1-1; D remains unclear. Looked up from germline, CDR1 is SQVTM and CDR2 is ANQGSEA. The CDR3 consists of 14 residues. Trimming cost V 5 bases and J 1 base, with 14 bases left between them. CDR3 coding DNA: TGCAGCGTTCGAGGTGTGGCGGGGAACACTGAAGCTTTCTTT. This encodes CSVRGVAGNTEAFF.

The gene calls are TRBV5-5 and TRBJ2-3; the match to TRBD2 covers 10 bases. This CDR3 comprises 15 residues. Per the germline V gene, CDR1 is SGHKS and CDR2 is YYEKEE (reference sequence). V lost 4 bases to trimming and J lost 3 bases; unmatched junction nucleotides: 5. CDR3 sequence reads: CASSGSGRRTDTQYF. The CDR3 DNA follows: TGTGCCAGCAGCGGTAGCGGGAGGCGGACAGATACGCAGTATTTT.

The CDR3 reads CSVEETGWTFF. DNA of the CDR3: TGCAGCGTTGAAGAAACAGGATGGACTTTCTTT. The chain uses TRBV29-1 and TRBJ1-1; D might be TRBD1 (5 bases). V gave up 0 bases and J gave up 12 bases, with 11 bases separating them. Germline V gives CDR1 SQVTM, CDR2 ANQGSEA. The length of the CDR3 is 11 residues.

This clonotype was found a few times. The rearrangement joins TRBV7-3 to TRBJ1-2; 9 nucleotides line up with TRBD1. The V gene's germline CDR1 is SGHTA and CDR2 FQGTGA. Trimming at V came to 1 base and at J to 7 bases, leaving 4 bases not matched to a gene. The CDR3 is made up of 14 amino acids. In nucleotides, the CDR3 is TGTGCCAGCAGCTTAAACCGGGACAGGGTTGGCTACACCTTC. This encodes CASSLNRDRVGYTF. Using reference TRBV7-3 and TRBJ1-2 for the parts outside the CDR3, the full variable domain is GAGVSQTPSNKVTEKGKYVELRCDPISGHTALYWYRQSLGQGPEFLIYFQGTGAADDSGLPNDRFFAVRPEGSVSTLKIQRTERGDSAVYLCASSLNRDRVGYTFGSGTRLTVV.

This clonotype was observed a few times. V and J are TRBV5-1 and TRBJ2-7; D is undetermined. Germline CDR1 SGHRS, CDR2 YFSETQ. The ends were cut back, 0 bases at V and 0 bases at J, with 10 bases in the middle. This CDR3 has 15 residues. In DNA, the CDR3 is TGCGCCAGCAGCTTGGAGGCAGCCTACTCCTACGAGCAGTACTTC. As protein: CASSLEAAYSYEQYF.

CDR3 coding DNA: TGTGCCAGCAGCCCCAGCGGGAGGGGGGGGACCCAGTACTTC. As protein: CASSPSGRGGTQYF. The chain combines TRBV6-1 with TRBJ2-5; TRBD2 matches 10 bases. In germline, CDR1 is MNHNS, CDR2 SASEGT. V was clipped by 6 bases and J by 7 bases; unmatched bases: 8. The CDR3 covers 14 residues.

The chain carries TRBV5-5 and TRBJ2-4; possibly TRBD1 for D (5 bases). V was cut by 0 bases and J by 5 bases, with 9 bases left in between. The CDR3 runs 14 residues. Germline V CDR1 and CDR2: SGHKS, YYEKEE (reference sequence). CDR3 residues: CASSLAGLENIQYF. In DNA, the CDR3 is TGTGCCAGCAGCTTGGCAGGGTTAGAAAACATTCAGTACTTC.